The source of this T cell receptor beta chain is a study of vaccination and CD4 T cells after COVID-19. Looking at the study overall: Blood was drawn a median about 75 days post second dose, range 14 to 241. Study-level points and caveats: Apart from involving relatively few convalescent patients, the work omitted early post-infection timepoints. When vaccine-specific clones from convalescent patients were examined, 304 of 307 were spike mono-reactive.

Germline assignment: CDR1 DFQATT and CDR2 SNEGSKA (reference sequence). This CDR3 is 15 amino acids long. The J segment lost 10 bases and the V segment lost 0 bases, leaving 11 bases of the junction unmatched. The count of this clonotype is one. The antigen is unknown. At the Johns Hopkins FTIC core, DNA taken from cultured CD4+ T cells was sequenced by way of the Oncomine TCR Beta short-read assay. TCRdb recomputed calls from the PCR reads with MiXCR, one row per CDR3 protein. This sample has 6,100 or so distinct CDR3 sequences, with about 50% found just once. This sample's treatment: roughly nine-day PBMC culture with coronavirus spike peptide pools or control peptides (ViraFEST assay).

The source material was CD4+ T cells from blood, cultured in vitro. V usage is TRBV20-1 and J usage is TRBJ1-1; 10 bases are shared with TRBD1. This receptor was obtained from a human donor who had recovered from COVID-19. Here the CDR3 reads CSARDPGQGGLGAFF. The CDR3 coding sequence is TGCAGTGCTAGAGATCCAGGACAGGGGGGGTTAGGAGCTTTCTTT.